This T cell receptor (beta chain) was captured by sequencing in a study of blood T cells in healthy people across ages. Study observations and caveats: When set beside aged donors, long-lived donors presented more naive CD4+ cells and higher diversity. Roughly linearly, TCR beta diversity per million T cells fell as age increased.

This CDR3 is built from 15 residues. Trimming at V came to 4 bases and at J to 5 bases, leaving 7 bases not matched to a gene. Germline V gene lookup returns CDR1 MGHRA and CDR2 YSYEKL. On this clonotype: Its cognate antigen is unknown.

The authors extracted at least 5 micrograms of total RNA per sample. Sample-barcoded 5' priming and a J-beta primer mix drove a second PCR of 7 to 11 cycles. One entry per CDR3 protein results from TCRdb running MiXCR on the 5' RACE reads. The sample yields over 600,000 distinct CDR3 sequences, about 47% seen once. The TCR sequence derives from a man older than 75 in good health. The V call is TRBV4-1, the J call TRBJ2-1; 8 bases align to TRBD2. Sample: blood. CDR3 residues: CASSRARAGDNEQFF. Here the CDR3 DNA reads TGCGCCAGCAGCCGGGCACGAGCGGGGGACAATGAGCAGTTCTTC.